Listed below are T cell receptor beta chains from one sample, sequenced in a study of beta chain features in type 1 diabetes. The repertoire was sequenced with immunoSEQ multiplex PCR; TCRdb's copy has only in-frame clones and lacks some. Among 900,000 or so clones listed, 17% were seen once. The source material was naive CD4+ T cells from blood. These receptor sequences come from a young woman in good health. Each CDR3 is given with its conserved first and last residue. The D gene is left open where the match is weak. Size is stated for part of the rows, as once, few or many counts, or as a class when the clone is expanded.

TRBV18,.,TRBJ1-1,.,CASGGLNTEAFF,TGTGCCAGCGGGGGATTGAACACTGAAGCTTTCTTT
TRBV18,few,TRBJ2-5,.,CASSPPAVQETQYF,TGTGCCAGCTCACCCCCAGCGGTACAAGAGACCCAGTACTTC
TRBV5-1,few,TRBJ2-1,.,CASSLSAGSYNEQFF,TGCGCCAGCAGCCTCTCAGCGGGTTCCTACAATGAGCAGTTCTTC
TRBV5-4,.,TRBJ2-5,TRBD2,CASSWWASGRSQETQYF,TGTGCCAGCAGCTGGTGGGCTAGCGGGAGGAGTCAAGAGACCCAGTACTTC
TRBV18,.,TRBJ2-7,.,CASSLEPYEQYF,TGTGCCAGCTCCTTGGAGCCCTACGAGCAGTACTTC
TRBV28,.,TRBJ1-1,.,CASSSNPRGTEAFF,TGTGCCAGCAGTTCGAATCCGAGGGGTACTGAAGCTTTCTTT
TRBV7-6,few,TRBJ2-7,.,CASSLVHGPAEQYF,TGTGCCAGCAGCTTAGTACACGGCCCGGCTGAGCAGTACTTC
TRBV7-2,few,TRBJ2-7,TRBD2,CASSSKAGTYEQYF,TGTGCCAGCAGCTCTAAAGCGGGAACCTACGAGCAGTACTTC
TRBV15,.,TRBJ2-1,TRBD2,CATSGGERGTNEQFF,TGTGCCACCAGCGGGGGTGAGCGGGGGACGAATGAGCAGTTCTTC
TRBV19,.,TRBJ2-2,TRBD1,CASRNRGNTGELFF,TGTGCCAGTCGTAACAGGGGAAACACCGGGGAGCTGTTTTTT
TRBV29-1,.,TRBJ1-2,.,CSVDGVGRVEANYGYTF,TGCAGCGTTGACGGGGTGGGCAGGGTGGAGGCTAACTATGGCTACACCTTC
TRBV19,few,TRBJ2-7,.,CASSIIPHEQYF,TGTGCCAGTAGTATAATCCCCCACGAGCAGTACTTC
TRBV15,few,TRBJ2-7,.,CATSRDGDYYEQYF,TGTGCCACCAGCAGGGACGGCGACTACTACGAGCAGTACTTC
TRBV7-8,.,TRBJ1-4,TRBD1,CASSWGQANEKLFF,TGTGCCAGCAGCTGGGGACAGGCTAATGAAAAACTGTTTTTT
TRBV28,.,TRBJ1-5,TRBD1,CASSEGQIGLQPQHF,TGTGCCAGCAGTGAGGGACAGATAGGGCTTCAGCCCCAGCATTTT
TRBV6-5,.,TRBJ2-7,TRBD2,CASSYAGAPSYEQYF,TGTGCCAGCAGTTACGCGGGAGCCCCCTCCTACGAGCAGTACTTC
TRBV15,.,TRBJ1-2,.,CATSRAQGLYGYTF,TGTGCCACCAGCAGAGCACAGGGCCTCTATGGCTACACCTTC
TRBV28,.,TRBJ2-3,.,CASSFGQTTDTQYF,TGTGCCAGCAGTTTTGGGCAGACCACAGATACGCAGTATTTT
TRBV7-9,few,TRBJ1-4,TRBD1,CASSEGARNEKLFF,TGTGCCAGCAGCGAGGGGGCAAGGAATGAAAAACTGTTTTTT
TRBV7-2,few,TRBJ2-7,TRBD2,CASSFTGRGLAGGSGEQYF,TGTGCCAGCAGCTTTACAGGGCGTGGACTAGCGGGAGGCTCCGGCGAGCAGTACTTC
TRBV2,few,TRBJ1-5,.,CATSGREGQPQHF,TGTGCCACTTCGGGCAGGGAAGGCCAGCCCCAGCATTTT
TRBV28,few,TRBJ2-3,TRBD2,CASSHPPEPGLAGGITDTQYF,TGTGCCAGCAGCCACCCACCTGAGCCCGGGTTGGCGGGAGGGATAACAGATACGCAGTATTTT
TRBV2,.,TRBJ2-7,.,CASSVEESSYEQYF,TGTGCCAGCAGTGTTGAAGAGAGCTCCTACGAGCAGTACTTC
TRBV7-8,few,TRBJ2-1,TRBD2,CASSISGNEQFF,TGTGCCAGCAGCATTAGCGGGAATGAGCAGTTCTTC
TRBV7-3,few,TRBJ2-3,.,CASSLVARDTQYF,TGTGCCAGCAGCTTAGTGGCACGGGATACGCAGTATTTT
TRBV5-6,.,TRBJ1-2,TRBD1,CASSETGTGYVDGYTF,TGTGCCAGCAGCGAGACCGGGACAGGGTATGTGGATGGCTACACCTTC
TRBV7-2,few,TRBJ2-1,.,CASSLGAGSSYNEQFF,TGTGCCAGCAGCTTAGGTGCAGGTTCATCCTACAATGAGCAGTTCTTC
TRBV18,.,TRBJ2-7,TRBD1,CASSQMDRSSYEQYF,TGTGCCAGCTCACAAATGGACAGGAGCTCCTACGAGCAGTACTTC
TRBV18,few,TRBJ2-4,TRBD2,CASSPPTLAGSIQYF,TGTGCCAGCTCACCACCTACTTTAGCGGGGAGCATTCAGTACTTC
TRBV11-1,.,TRBJ1-1,TRBD1,CASMGQGTPEAFF,TGTGCCAGCATGGGACAGGGAACGCCTGAAGCTTTCTTT
TRBV18,.,TRBJ2-2,.,CASSPNSRDGLFF,TGTGCCAGCTCACCCAATTCCCGTGACGGACTGTTTTTT
TRBV28,.,TRBJ2-7,.,CATLGVHHGAYEQYF,TGTGCCACCCTGGGCGTACACCACGGGGCCTACGAGCAGTACTTC
TRBV28,.,TRBJ2-7,.,CASSKTSHSYEQYF,TGTGCCAGCAGTAAGACAAGCCATTCCTACGAGCAGTACTTC
TRBV28,.,TRBJ2-7,.,CASRKMGTDYEQYF,TGTGCCAGCAGAAAAATGGGTACGGACTACGAGCAGTACTTC
TRBV19,.,TRBJ1-4,.,CASSPQGSYEKLFF,TGTGCCAGTAGTCCACAGGGCAGTTATGAAAAACTGTTTTTT
TRBV2,few,TRBJ2-1,.,CASGGRLGAGEQFF,TGTGCCAGCGGGGGGAGACTAGGAGCTGGCGAGCAGTTCTTC
TRBV28,.,TRBJ1-4,TRBD1,CASGWTGTNEKLFF,TGTGCCAGCGGCTGGACAGGCACTAATGAAAAACTGTTTTTT
TRBV6-1,.,TRBJ2-2,.,CASNGQSNTGELFF,TGTGCCAGCAATGGGCAGTCGAACACCGGGGAGCTGTTTTTT
TRBV11-2,.,TRBJ2-7,.,CASSLPQYEQYF,TGTGCCAGCAGCTTGCCCCAATACGAGCAGTACTTC
TRBV7-9,.,TRBJ1-5,.,CASSLEGEKGPQHF,TGTGCCAGCAGCTTAGAAGGGGAGAAAGGTCCCCAGCATTTT
TRBV7-8,.,TRBJ2-6,.,CASSLASSGANVLTF,TGTGCCAGCAGCCTAGCAAGCTCTGGGGCCAACGTCCTGACTTTC
TRBV7-2,.,TRBJ1-2,.,CASSLDAPTSYGYTF,TGTGCCAGCAGCTTAGACGCTCCTACCTCTTATGGCTACACCTTC
TRBV7-9,.,TRBJ2-7,.,CASSLVSGGTYEQYF,TGTGCCAGCAGCTTAGTTTCTGGGGGAACCTACGAGCAGTACTTC
TRBV9,.,TRBJ2-1,.,CASSVVSSYNEQFF,TGTGCCAGCAGCGTTGTTTCTTCCTACAATGAGCAGTTCTTC
TRBV5-1,few,TRBJ1-1,.,CASSSGVGTEAFF,TGCGCCAGCAGCTCTGGGGTCGGGACAGAAGCTTTCTTT
TRBV7-9,.,TRBJ2-3,.,CASSFFSPDTQYF,TGTGCCAGCAGCTTTTTTAGTCCAGATACGCAGTATTTT
TRBV5-1,few,TRBJ2-7,TRBD1,CASSFAPGTGEYEQYF,TGCGCCAGCAGCTTCGCTCCCGGGACAGGGGAATACGAGCAGTACTTC
TRBV9,few,TRBJ2-2,TRBD1,CASSVGTGGSTGELFF,TGTGCCAGCAGCGTAGGGACAGGGGGCAGCACCGGGGAGCTGTTTTTT
TRBV28,.,TRBJ1-2,.,CASSRYGYTF,TGTGCCAGCAGTCGCTATGGCTACACCTTC
TRBV7-9,.,TRBJ2-1,.,CASSFSQILGEQFF,TGTGCCAGCAGCTTTTCTCAGATACTTGGTGAGCAGTTCTTC
TRBV4-2,.,TRBJ2-6,TRBD2,CASSQVTGLADSGANVLTF,TGTGCCAGCAGCCAAGTAACAGGACTAGCGGACTCTGGGGCCAACGTCCTGACTTTC
TRBV7-8,few,TRBJ2-3,.,CASSLEGTTDTQYF,TGTGCCAGCAGCTTAGAAGGTACTACAGATACGCAGTATTTT
TRBV7-9,.,TRBJ2-1,.,CASSFTSYNEQFF,TGTGCCAGCAGTTTTACCTCTTACAATGAGCAGTTCTTC
TRBV6-1,.,TRBJ1-1,TRBD1,CASSYTQGAGTEAFF,TGTGCCAGCAGCTACACTCAGGGGGCTGGCACTGAAGCTTTCTTT